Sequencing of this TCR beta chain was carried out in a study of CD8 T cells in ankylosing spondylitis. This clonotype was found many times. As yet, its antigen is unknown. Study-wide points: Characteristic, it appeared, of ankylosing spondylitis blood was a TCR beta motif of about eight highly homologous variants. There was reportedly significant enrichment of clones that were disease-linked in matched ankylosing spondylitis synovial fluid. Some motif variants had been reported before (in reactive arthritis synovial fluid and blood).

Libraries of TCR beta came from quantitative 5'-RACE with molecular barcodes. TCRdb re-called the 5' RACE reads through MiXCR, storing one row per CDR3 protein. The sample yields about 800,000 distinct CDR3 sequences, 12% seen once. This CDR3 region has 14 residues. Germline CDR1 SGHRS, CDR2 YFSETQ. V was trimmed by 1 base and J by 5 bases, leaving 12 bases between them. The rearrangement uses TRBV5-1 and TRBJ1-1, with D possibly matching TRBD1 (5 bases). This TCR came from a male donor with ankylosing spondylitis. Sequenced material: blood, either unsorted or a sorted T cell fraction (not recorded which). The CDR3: CASSLISQGTEAFF. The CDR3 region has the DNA TGCGCCAGCAGCTTGATTTCCCAGGGAACTGAAGCTTTCTTT.